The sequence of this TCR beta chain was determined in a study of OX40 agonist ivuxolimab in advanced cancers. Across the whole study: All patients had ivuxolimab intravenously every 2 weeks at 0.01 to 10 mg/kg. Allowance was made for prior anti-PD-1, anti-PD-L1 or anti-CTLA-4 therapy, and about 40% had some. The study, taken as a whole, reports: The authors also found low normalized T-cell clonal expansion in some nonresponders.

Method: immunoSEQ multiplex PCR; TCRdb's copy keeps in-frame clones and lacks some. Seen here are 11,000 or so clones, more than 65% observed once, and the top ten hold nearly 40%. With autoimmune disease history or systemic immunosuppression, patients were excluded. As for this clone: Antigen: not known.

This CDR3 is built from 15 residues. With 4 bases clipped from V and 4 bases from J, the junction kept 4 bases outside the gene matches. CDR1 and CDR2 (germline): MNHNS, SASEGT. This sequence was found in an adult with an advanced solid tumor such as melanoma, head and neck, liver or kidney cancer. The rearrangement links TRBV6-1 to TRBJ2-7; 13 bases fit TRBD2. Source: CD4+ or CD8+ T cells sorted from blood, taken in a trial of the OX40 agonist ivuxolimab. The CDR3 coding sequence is TGTGCCAGCAGTGCACTAGCGGGAGGGCCATACGAGCAGTACTTC. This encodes CASSALAGGPYEQYF.